The text below deals with one TCR beta chain. These data originate in a study of blood T cell repertoires in COVID-19. Turning to the study itself: From the United States, Italy and Spain came samples of acute and convalescent COVID-19.

Measured with immunoSEQ multiplex PCR; TCRdb has only the in-frame clones, and not every one. Of some 370,000 clones in the sample, approximately 89% were seen once. CDR3 length: 13 amino acids. Germline CDR1 is KGHSH and CDR2 is LQKENI. V lost 5 bases, J lost 5 bases, and 9 bases lay in between. The V gene is TRBV18, the J gene TRBJ1-4, with TRBD1 as a possible D gene (5 bases). The sample comprised peripheral blood. The origin of this receptor is a woman aged 30 to 39 with COVID-19, enrolled during active disease. In nucleotides, the CDR3 is TGTGCCAGCTCAAGGGGTCAGAATGAAAAACTGTTTTTT. Protein product: CASSRGQNEKLFF.